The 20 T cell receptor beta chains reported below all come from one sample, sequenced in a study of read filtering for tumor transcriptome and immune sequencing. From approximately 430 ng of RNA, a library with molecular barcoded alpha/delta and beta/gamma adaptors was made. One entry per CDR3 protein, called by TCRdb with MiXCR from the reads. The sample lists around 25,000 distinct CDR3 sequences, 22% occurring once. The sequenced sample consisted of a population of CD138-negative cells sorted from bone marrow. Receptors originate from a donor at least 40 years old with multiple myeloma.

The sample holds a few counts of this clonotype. CDR3 coding DNA: TGTGCCAGCAAGGAGGTGGACCAAGAGACCCAGTACTTC. It translates to CASKEVDQETQYF. This sequence joins TRBV6-5 and TRBJ2-5, with D tentatively TRBD2 (5 bases). With 7 bases removed from V and 0 bases from J, the gap between germline ends came to 9 bases. CDR1 is MNHEY and CDR2 is SVGAGI in the germline V gene. The CDR3 is made up of 13 amino acids.

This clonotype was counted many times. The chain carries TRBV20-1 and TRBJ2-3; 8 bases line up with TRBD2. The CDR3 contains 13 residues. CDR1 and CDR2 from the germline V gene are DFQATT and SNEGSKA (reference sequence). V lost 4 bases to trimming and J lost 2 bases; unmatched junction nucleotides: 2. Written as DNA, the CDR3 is TGCAGTGCTATGACTAGCGACACAGATACGCAGTATTTT. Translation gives CSAMTSDTDTQYF.

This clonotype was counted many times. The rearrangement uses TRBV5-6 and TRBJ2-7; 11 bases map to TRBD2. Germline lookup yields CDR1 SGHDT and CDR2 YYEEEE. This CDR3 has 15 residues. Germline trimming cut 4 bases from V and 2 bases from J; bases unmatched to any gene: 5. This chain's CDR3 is CASSPGLAGPYEQYF. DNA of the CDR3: TGTGCCAGCAGCCCCGGACTAGCGGGTCCCTACGAGCAGTACTTC. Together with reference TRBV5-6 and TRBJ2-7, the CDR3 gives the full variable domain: DAGVTQSPTHLIKTRGQQVTLRCSPKSGHDTVSWYQQALGQGPQFIFQYYEEEERQRGNFPDRFSGHQFPNYSSELNVNALLLGDSALYLCASSPGLAGPYEQYFGPGTRLTVT.

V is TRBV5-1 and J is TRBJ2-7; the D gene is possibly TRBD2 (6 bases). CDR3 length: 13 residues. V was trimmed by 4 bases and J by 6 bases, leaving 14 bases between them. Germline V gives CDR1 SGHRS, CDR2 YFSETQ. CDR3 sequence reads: CASSGGPSAEQYF. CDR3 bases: TGCGCCAGCAGCGGAGGGCCCTCCGCCGAGCAGTACTTC.

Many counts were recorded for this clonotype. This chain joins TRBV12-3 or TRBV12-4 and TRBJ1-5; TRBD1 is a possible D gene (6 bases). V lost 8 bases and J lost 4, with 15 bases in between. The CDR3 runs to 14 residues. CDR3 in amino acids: CASWRGEGNQPQHF. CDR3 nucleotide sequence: TGTGCCAGCTGGAGGGGGGAGGGAAATCAGCCCCAGCATTTT.

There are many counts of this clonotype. CDR3: CASSLVYGGELFF. The CDR3 nucleotides read TGTGCCAGCAGCTTAGTGTACGGCGGGGAGCTGTTTTTT. This rearrangement joins TRBV7-9 to TRBJ2-2, with no clear D. Per germline, CDR1 SEHNR and CDR2 FQNEAQ (reference sequence). Between the trimmed V and J ends, which lost 1 base and 7 bases, there was a span of 7 bases. The CDR3 runs 13 residues.

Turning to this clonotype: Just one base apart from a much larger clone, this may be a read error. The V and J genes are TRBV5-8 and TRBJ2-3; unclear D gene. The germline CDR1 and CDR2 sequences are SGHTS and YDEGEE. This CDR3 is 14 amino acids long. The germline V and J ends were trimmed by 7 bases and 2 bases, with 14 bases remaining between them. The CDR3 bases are TGTGCCAGCGGTCCACGTCCGCACACAGATACGCAGTATTTT. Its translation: CASGPRPHTDTQYF. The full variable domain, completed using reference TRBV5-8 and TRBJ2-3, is EAGVTQSPTHLIKTRGQQATLRCSPISGHTSVYWYQQALGLGLQFLLWYDEGEERNRGNFPPRFSGRQFPNYSSELNVNALELEDSALYLCASGPRPHTDTQYFGPGTRLTVL.

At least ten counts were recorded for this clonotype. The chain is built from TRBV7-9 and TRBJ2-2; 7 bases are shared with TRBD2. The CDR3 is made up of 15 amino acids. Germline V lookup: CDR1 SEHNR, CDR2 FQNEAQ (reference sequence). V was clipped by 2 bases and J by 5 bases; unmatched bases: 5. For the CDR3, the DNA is TGTGCCAGCAGCTTACCTAGCGGAACGACCGGGGAGCTGTTTTTT. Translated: CASSLPSGTTGELFF.

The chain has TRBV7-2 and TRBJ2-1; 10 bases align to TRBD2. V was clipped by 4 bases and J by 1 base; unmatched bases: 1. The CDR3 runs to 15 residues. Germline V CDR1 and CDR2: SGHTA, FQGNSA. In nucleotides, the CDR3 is TGTGCCAGCAGCTCACTAGCGGGGTCCTACAATGAGCAGTTCTTC. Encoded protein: CASSSLAGSYNEQFF.

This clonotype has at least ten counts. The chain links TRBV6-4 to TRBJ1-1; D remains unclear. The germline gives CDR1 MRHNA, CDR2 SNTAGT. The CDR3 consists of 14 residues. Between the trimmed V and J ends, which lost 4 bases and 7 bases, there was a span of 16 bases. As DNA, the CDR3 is TGTGCCAGCAGTGCGACGGGATCGGGAGGTGAAGCTTTCTTT. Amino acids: CASSATGSGGEAFF.

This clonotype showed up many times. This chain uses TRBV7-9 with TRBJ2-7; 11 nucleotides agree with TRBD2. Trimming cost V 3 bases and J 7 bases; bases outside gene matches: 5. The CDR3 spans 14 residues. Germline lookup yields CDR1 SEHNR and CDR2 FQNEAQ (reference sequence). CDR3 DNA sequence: TGTGCCAGCAGCTTCCTAGCGGGGGGCCCAGAGCAGTACTTC. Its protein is CASSFLAGGPEQYF.

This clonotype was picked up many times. The CDR3 DNA reads as TGTGCCAGCAGTCCACAGGGGGCAGGTACCGGGGAGCTGTTTTTT. Translated, it gives CASSPQGAGTGELFF. The J gene is TRBJ2-2, the V gene TRBV7-3; 9 bases agree with TRBD1. Germline CDR1 is SGHTA and CDR2 is FQGTGA. V lost 6 bases and J lost 5; bases outside the gene matches: 7. This CDR3 contains 15 residues.

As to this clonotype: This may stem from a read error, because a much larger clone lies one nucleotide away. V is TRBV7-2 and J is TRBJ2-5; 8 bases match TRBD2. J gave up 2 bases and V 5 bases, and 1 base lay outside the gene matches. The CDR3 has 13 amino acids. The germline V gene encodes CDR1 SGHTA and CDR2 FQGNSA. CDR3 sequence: CASSRGGQETQYF. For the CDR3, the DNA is TGTGCCAGCAGCCGGGGGGGTCAAGAGACCCAGTACTTC.

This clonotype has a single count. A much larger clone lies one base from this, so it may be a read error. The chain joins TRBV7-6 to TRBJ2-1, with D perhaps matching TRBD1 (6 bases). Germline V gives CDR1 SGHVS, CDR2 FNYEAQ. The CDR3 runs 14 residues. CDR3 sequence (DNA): TGTGCCAGCAGCTTAGTACAGGGCTACAATGAGCGGTTCTTC. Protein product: CASSLVQGYNERFF. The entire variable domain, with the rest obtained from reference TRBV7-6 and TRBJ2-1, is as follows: GAGVSQSPRYKVTKRGQDVALRCDPISGHVSLYWYRQALGQGPEFLTYFNYEAQQDKSGLPNDRFSAERPEGSISTLTIQRTEQRDSAMYRCASSLVQGYNERFFGPGTRLTVL.

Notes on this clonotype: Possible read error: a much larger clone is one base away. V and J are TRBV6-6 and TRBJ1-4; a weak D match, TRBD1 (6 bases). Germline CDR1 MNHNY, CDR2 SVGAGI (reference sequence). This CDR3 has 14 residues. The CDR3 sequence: CASRETGDGEKLSF. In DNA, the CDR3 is TGTGCCAGCAGAGAGACAGGTGACGGTGAAAAACTGTCTTTT.

In nucleotides, the CDR3 is TGTGCCAGCAGCTTAGCGGGGGGGAACACCGGGGAGCTGTTTTTT. Its translation is CASSLAGGNTGELFF. The rearrangement links TRBV11-2 to TRBJ2-2, with 7 positions matching TRBD2. The CDR3 sequence is 15 residues long. CDR1 is SGHAT, CDR2 FQNNGV, per germline. Trimming took 1 base from V and 1 from J; bases not matched to a gene: 0. The full variable domain, with the rest looked up from reference TRBV11-2 and TRBJ2-2, is EAGVAQSPRYKIIEKRQSVAFWCNPISGHATLYWYQQILGQGPKLLIQFQNNGVVDDSQLPKDRFSAERLKGVDSTLKIQPAKLEDSAVYLCASSLAGGNTGELFFGEGSRLTVL.

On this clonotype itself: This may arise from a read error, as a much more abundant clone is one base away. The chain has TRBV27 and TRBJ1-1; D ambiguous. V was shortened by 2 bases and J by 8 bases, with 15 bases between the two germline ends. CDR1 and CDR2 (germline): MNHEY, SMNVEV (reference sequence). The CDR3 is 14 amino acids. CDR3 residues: CASSLRPRFSEAFF. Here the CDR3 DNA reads TGTGCCAGCAGTTTACGACCTCGTTTCAGCGAAGCTTTCTTT.

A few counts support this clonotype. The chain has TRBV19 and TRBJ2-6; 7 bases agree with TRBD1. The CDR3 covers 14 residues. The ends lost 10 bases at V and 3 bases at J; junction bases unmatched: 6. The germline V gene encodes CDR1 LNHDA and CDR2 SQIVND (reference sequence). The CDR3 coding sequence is TGTGCCACATCAAGGACAGGTGGGGCCAACGTCCTGACTTTC. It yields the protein CATSRTGGANVLTF.

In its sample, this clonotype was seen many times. As DNA, the CDR3 is TGCAGTGCTAGAAAGGGAGTGGGGGTCGAGTACAATGAGCAGTTCTTC. Translation gives CSARKGVGVEYNEQFF. The V and J genes are TRBV20-1 and TRBJ2-1; possibly TRBD1 or TRBD2 for D (5 bases each). Trimming took 2 bases from V and 4 from J, leaving 18 bases between them. The CDR3 sequence is 16 residues long. CDR1 is DFQATT and CDR2 is SNEGSKA in the germline V gene (reference sequence).

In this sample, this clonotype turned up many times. Here the CDR3 reads CASSLVGAMTDTQYF. The CDR3 DNA reads as TGTGCCAGCAGCTTAGTGGGGGCTATGACAGATACGCAGTATTTT. The rearrangement joins TRBV7-2 to TRBJ2-3, with D possibly being TRBD1 (6 bases). Between the trimmed V and J ends, which lost 1 base and 3 bases, there was a span of 11 bases. The CDR3 loop spans 15 amino acids. Per the germline V gene, CDR1 is SGHTA and CDR2 is FQGNSA.